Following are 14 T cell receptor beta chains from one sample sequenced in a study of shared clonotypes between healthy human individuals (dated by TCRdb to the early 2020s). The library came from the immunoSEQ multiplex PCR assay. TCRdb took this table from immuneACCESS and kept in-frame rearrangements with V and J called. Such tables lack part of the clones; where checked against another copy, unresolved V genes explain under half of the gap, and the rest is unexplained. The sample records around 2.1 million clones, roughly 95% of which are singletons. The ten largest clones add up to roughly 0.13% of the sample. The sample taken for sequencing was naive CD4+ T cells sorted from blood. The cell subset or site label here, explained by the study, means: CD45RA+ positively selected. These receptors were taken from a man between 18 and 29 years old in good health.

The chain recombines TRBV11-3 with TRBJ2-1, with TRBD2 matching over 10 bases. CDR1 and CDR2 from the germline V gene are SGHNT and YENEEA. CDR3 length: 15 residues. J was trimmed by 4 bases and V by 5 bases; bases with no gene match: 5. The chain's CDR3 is CASSPGTSAYNEQFF. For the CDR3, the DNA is TGTGCCAGCAGCCCCGGGACTAGCGCTTACAATGAGCAGTTCTTC.

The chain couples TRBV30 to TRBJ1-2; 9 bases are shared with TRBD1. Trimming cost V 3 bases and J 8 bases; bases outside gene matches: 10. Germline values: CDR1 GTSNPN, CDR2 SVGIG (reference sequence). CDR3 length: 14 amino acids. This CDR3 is CAWRLTGGTGGYTF. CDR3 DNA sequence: TGTGCCTGGAGGCTAACAGGCGGGACAGGGGGCTACACCTTC.

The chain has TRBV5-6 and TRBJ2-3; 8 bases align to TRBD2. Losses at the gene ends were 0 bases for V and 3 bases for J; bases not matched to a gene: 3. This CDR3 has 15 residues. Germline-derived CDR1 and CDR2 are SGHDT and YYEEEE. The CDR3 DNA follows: TGTGCCAGCAGCTTGGCGGGACTAGAAACAGATACGCAGTATTTT. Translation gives CASSLAGLETDTQYF. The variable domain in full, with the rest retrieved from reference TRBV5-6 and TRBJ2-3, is DAGVTQSPTHLIKTRGQQVTLRCSPKSGHDTVSWYQQALGQGPQFIFQYYEEEERQRGNFPDRFSGHQFPNYSSELNVNALLLGDSALYLCASSLAGLETDTQYFGPGTRLTVL.

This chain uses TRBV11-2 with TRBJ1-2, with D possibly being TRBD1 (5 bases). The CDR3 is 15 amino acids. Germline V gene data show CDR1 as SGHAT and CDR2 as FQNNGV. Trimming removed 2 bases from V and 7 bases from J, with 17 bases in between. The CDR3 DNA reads TGTGCCAGCAGCTTAATCAACGGGGGATCGGGTGGCTACACCTTC. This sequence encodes CASSLINGGSGGYTF.

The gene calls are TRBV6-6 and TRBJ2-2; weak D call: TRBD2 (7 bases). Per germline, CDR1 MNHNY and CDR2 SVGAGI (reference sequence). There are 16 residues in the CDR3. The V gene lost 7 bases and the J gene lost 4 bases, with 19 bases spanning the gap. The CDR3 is CASIPLGGAVTGELFF. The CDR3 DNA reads TGTGCCAGCATCCCTCTGGGGGGGGCGGTCACCGGGGAGCTGTTTTTT.

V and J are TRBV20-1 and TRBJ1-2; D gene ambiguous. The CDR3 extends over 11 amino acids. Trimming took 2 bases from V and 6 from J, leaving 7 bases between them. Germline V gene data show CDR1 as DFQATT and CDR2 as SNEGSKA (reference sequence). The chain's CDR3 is CSARPLNGYTF. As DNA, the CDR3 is TGCAGTGCTAGACCCCTGAATGGCTACACCTTC.

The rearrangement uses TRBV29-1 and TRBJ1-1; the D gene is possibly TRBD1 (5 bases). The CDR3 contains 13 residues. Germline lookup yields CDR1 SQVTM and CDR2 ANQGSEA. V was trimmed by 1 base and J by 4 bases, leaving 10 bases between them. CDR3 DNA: TGCAGCGTTGAAGTTGGTCAGGGCACTGAAGCTTTCTTT. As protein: CSVEVGQGTEAFF. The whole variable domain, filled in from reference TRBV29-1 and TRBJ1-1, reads SAVISQKPSRDICQRGTSLTIQCQVDSQVTMMFWYRQQPGQSLTLIATANQGSEATYESGFVIDKFPISRPNLTFSTLTVSNMSPEDSSIYLCSVEVGQGTEAFFGQGTRLTVV.

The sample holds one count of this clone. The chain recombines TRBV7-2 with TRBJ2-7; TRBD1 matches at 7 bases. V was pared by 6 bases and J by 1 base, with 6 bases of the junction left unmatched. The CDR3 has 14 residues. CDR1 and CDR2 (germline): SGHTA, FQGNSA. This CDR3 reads CASSPGTVSYEQYF. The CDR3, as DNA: TGTGCCAGCAGTCCCGGGACAGTATCCTACGAGCAGTACTTC.

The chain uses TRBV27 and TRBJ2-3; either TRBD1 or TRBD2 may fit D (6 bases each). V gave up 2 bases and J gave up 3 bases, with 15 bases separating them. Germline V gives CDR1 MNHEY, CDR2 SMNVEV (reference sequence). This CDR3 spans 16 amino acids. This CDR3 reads CASSLRGGIRTDTQYF. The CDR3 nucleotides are TGTGCCAGCAGTTTAAGAGGGGGGATAAGGACAGATACGCAGTATTTT.

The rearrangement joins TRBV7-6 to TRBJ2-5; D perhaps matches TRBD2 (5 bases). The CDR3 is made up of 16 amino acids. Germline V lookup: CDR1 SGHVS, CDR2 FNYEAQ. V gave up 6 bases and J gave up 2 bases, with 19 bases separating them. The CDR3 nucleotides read TGTGCCAGCAGTCCCGAAAGGGCCGGGATTCAAGAGACCCAGTACTTC. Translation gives CASSPERAGIQETQYF.

The CDR3 coding sequence is TGTGCCTGGAGTCCACCTGGGGGGGAGACCCAGTACTTC. Protein sequence: CAWSPPGGETQYF. This chain uses TRBV30 with TRBJ2-5, with a possible D match to TRBD2 (6 bases). The CDR3 extends over 13 amino acids. Trimming left V 2 bases short and J 5 bases short, with 12 bases between. Per the germline V gene, CDR1 is GTSNPN and CDR2 is SVGIG (reference sequence).

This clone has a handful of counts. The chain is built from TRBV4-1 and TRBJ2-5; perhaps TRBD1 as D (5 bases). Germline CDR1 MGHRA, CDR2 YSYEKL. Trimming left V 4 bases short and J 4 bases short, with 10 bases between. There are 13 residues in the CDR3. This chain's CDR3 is CASSPGSGETQYF. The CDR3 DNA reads TGCGCCAGCAGCCCAGGGTCCGGAGAGACCCAGTACTTC.

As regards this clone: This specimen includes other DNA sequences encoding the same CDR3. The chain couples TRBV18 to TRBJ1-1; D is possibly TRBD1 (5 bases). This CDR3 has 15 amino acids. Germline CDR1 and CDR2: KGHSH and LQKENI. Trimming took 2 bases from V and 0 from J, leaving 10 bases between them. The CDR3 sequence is CASSPDRPMNTEAFF. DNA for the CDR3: TGTGCCAGCTCACCAGACAGACCGATGAACACTGAAGCTTTCTTT.

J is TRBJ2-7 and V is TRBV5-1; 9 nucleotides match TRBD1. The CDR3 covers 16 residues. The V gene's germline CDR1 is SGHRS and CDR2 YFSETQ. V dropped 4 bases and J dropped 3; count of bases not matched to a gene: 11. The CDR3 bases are TGCGCCAGCAGCGTGGGCGGGACAGGGTCAAGCTACGAGCAGTACTTC. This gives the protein CASSVGGTGSSYEQYF.